The clone carrying this T cell receptor beta chain has just one count. Its antigen is as yet unknown. Libraries were prepared by immunoSEQ multiplex PCR; TCRdb keeps only in-frame clonotypes and omits some of them. The data hold 150,000 to 200,000 clones, with 92% observed a single time. This sample was taken from a study of T cell responses to AZD1222 COVID-19 vaccine. This CDR3 is 12 amino acids long. V lost 3 bases and J lost 5, with 4 bases in between. Per germline, CDR1 LGHDT and CDR2 YNNKEL (reference sequence). Study-level findings and limits: Regions 160-218 and 743-854 held dominance among vaccine-associated CD4 TCRs, which spanned spike. Rises in breadth and depth of Spike-specific TCRs came after two AZD1222 doses. Females outnumbered males among donors, who were mostly white British; clonal diversity was possibly underestimated.

This sample comprised peripheral blood, obtained 28 days after the second AZD1222 dose. The J gene is TRBJ1-4, the V gene TRBV3-1 (or the pseudogene TRBV3-2); D unresolved. This TCR was sampled from an adult who received the AZD1222 COVID-19 vaccine. The CDR3 coding sequence is TGTGCCAGCAGCCACAGAAATGAAAAACTGTTTTTT. Protein: CASSHRNEKLFF.